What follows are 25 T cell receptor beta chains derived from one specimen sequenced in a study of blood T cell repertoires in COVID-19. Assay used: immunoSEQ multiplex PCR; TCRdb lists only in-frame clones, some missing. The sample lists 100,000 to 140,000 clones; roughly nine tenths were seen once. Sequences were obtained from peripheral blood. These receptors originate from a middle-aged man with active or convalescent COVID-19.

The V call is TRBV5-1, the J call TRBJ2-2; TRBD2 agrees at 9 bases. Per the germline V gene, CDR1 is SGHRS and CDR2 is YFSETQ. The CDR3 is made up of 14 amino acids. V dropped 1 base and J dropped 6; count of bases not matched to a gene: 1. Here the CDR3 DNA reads TGCGCCAGCAGCTTGCTAGCGGGATCCGGGGAGCTGTTTTTT. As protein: CASSLLAGSGELFF.

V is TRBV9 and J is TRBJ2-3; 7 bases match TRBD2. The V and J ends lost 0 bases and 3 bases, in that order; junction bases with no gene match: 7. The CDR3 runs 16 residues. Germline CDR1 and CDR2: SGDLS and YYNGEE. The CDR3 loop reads CASSVVVGGSTDTQYF. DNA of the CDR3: TGTGCCAGCAGCGTAGTAGTTGGCGGGAGTACAGATACGCAGTATTTT. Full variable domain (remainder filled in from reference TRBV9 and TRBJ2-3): DSGVTQTPKHLITATGQRVTLRCSPRSGDLSVYWYQQSLDQGLQFLIQYYNGEERAKGNILERFSAQQFPDLHSELNLSSLELGDSALYFCASSVVVGGSTDTQYFGPGTRLTVL.

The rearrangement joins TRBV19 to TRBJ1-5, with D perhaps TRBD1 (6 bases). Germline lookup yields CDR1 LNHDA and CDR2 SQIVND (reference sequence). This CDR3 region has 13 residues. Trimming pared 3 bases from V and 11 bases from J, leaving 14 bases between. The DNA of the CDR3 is TGTGCCAGTAGTATGGGACATGGTTTTGCCCAGCATTTT. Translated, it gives CASSMGHGFAQHF.

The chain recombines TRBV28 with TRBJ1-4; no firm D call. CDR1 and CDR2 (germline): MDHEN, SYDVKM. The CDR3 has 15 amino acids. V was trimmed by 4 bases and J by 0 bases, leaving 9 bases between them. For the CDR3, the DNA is TGTGCCAGCAGTTCGCACAGTGCAACTAATGAAAAACTGTTTTTT. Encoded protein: CASSSHSATNEKLFF.

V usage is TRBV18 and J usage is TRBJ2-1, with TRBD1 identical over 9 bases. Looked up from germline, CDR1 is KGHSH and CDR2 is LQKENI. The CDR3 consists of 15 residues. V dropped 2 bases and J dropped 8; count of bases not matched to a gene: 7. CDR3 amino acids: CASSPGDRVLDEQFF. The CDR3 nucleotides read TGTGCCAGCTCACCAGGGGACAGGGTTCTCGATGAGCAGTTCTTC.

The CDR3 nucleotides read TGTGCCAGCAGGACGGGACTTAACAATGAGCAGTTCTTC. This sequence encodes CASRTGLNNEQFF. This rearrangement joins TRBV6-5 to TRBJ2-1, with D maybe TRBD2 (6 bases). The CDR3 covers 13 residues. Trimming removed 6 bases from V and 5 bases from J, with 11 bases in between. CDR1 MNHEY and CDR2 SVGAGI come from the germline V gene.

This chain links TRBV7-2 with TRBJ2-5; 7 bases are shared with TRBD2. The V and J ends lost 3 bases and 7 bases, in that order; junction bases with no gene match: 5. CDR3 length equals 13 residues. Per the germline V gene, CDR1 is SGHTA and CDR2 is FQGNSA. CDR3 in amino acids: CASSLAGAVTQYF. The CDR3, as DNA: TGTGCCAGCAGCTTGGCGGGAGCGGTGACCCAGTACTTC.

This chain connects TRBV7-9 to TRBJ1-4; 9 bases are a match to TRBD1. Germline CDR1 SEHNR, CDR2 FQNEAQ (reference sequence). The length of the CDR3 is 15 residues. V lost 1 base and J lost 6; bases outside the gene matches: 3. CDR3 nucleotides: TGTGCCAGCAGCTTAGATTGGGACAGGGATGAAAAACTGTTTTTT. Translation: CASSLDWDRDEKLFF.

Here the CDR3 reads CASSFGSNTDTQYF. The DNA of the CDR3 is TGTGCCAGCAGTTTCGGTTCAAACACAGATACGCAGTATTTT. The V gene is TRBV6-2 or TRBV6-3, the J gene TRBJ2-3; D not resolved. Per germline, CDR1 MNHEY and CDR2 SVGEGT. The V end lost 4 bases, the J end lost 2 bases, and 10 bases lay between the germline ends. CDR3 length equals 14 residues.

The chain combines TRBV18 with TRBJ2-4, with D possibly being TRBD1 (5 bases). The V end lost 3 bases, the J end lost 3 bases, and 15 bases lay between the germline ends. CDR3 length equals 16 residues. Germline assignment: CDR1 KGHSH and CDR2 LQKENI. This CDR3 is CASSPLAGIGKNIQYF. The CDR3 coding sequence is TGTGCCAGCTCACCTTTGGCAGGGATCGGCAAAAACATTCAGTACTTC.

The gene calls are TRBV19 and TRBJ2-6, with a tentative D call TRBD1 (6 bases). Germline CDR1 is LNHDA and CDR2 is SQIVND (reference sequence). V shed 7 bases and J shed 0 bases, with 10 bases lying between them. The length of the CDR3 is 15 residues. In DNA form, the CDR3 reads TGTGCCAGTACCCAACAGGGCTCTGGGGCCAACGTCCTGACTTTC. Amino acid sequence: CASTQQGSGANVLTF.

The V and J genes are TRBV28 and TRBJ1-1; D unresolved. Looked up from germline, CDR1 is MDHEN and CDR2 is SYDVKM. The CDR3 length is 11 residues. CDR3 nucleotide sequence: TGTGCGGTGAGGATGAACACTGAAGCTTTCTTT. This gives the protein CAVRMNTEAFF.

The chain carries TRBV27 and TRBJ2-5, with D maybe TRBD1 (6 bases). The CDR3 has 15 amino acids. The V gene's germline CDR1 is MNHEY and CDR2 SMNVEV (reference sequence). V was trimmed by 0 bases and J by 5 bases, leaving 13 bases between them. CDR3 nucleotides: TGTGCCAGCAGTTTATCGAACAGGGTACGGGAGACCCAGTACTTC. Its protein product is CASSLSNRVRETQYF.

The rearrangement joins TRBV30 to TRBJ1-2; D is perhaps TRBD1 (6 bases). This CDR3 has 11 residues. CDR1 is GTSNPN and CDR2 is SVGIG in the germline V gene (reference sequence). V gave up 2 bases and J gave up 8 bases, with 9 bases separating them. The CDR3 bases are TGTGCCTGGAGTATGGGGGCGGGCTACACCTTC. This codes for CAWSMGAGYTF.

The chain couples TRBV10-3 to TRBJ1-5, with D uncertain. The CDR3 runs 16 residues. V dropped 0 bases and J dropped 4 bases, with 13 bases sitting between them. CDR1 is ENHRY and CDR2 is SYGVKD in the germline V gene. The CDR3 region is CAISESIVVGNQPQHF. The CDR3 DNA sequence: TGTGCCATCAGTGAGTCAATCGTGGTCGGTAATCAGCCCCAGCATTTT.

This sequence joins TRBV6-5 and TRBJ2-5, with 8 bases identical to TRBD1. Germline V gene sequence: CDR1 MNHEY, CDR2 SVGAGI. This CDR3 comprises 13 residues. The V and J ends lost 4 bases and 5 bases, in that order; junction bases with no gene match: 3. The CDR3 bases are TGTGCCAGCAGTTGGACAGGGAGGGAGACCCAGTACTTC. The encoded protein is CASSWTGRETQYF.

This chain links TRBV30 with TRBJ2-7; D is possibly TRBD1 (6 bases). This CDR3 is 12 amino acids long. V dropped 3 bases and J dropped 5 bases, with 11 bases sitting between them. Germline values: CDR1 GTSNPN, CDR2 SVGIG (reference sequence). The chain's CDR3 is CAWSRQVHEQYF. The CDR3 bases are TGTGCCTGGAGCCGACAGGTCCACGAGCAGTACTTC. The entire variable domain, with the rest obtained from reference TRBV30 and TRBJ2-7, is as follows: SQTIHQWPATLVQPVGSPLSLECTVEGTSNPNLYWYRQAAGRGLQLLFYSVGIGQISSEVPQNLSASRPQDRQFILSSKKLLLSDSGFYLCAWSRQVHEQYFGPGTRLTVT.

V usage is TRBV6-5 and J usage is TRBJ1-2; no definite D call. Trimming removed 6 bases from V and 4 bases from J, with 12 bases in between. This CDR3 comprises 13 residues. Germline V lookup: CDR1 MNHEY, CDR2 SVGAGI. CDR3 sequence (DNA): TGTGCCAGCAGGCGCTCGGTTGGCTATGGCTACACCTTC. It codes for CASRRSVGYGYTF.

This CDR3 is CASSLGQAELFF. The CDR3 bases are TGCGCCAGCAGCCTGGGACAGGCCGAGCTGTTTTTT. The chain links TRBV4-3 to TRBJ2-2, with TRBD1 matching 8 bases. The CDR3 runs 12 residues. Germline loops: CDR1 LGHNA, CDR2 YSLEER. V shed 4 bases and J 11 bases; nucleotides not matched to a gene: 3.

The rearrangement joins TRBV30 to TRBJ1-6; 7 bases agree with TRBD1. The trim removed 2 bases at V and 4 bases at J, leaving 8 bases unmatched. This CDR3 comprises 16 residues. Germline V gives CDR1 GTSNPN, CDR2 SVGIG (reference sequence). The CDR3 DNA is TGTGCCTGGAGTCCTCCGGGACAGCTTTATAATTCACCCCTCCACTTT. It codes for CAWSPPGQLYNSPLHF.

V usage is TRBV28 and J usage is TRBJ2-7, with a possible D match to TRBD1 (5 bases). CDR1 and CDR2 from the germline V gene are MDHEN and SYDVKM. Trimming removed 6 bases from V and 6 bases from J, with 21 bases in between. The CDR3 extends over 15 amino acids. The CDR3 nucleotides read TGTGCCAGCAGCCCCCCGAGACAGTGGAGCTCCGAGCAGTACTTC. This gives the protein CASSPPRQWSSEQYF.

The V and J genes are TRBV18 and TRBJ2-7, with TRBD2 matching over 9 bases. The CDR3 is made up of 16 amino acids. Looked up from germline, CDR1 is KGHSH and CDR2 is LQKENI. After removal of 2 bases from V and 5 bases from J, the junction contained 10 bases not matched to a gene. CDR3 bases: TGTGCCAGCTCACCAAGTCCTAGCGGGGTGGGAGACGAGCAGTACTTC. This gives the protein CASSPSPSGVGDEQYF.

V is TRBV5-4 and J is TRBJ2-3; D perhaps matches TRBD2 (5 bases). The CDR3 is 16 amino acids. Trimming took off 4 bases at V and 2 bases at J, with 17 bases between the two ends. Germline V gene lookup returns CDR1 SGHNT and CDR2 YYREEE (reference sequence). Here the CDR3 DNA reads TGTGCCAGCAGCCCCCGGGCTAGCCCATCCACAGATACGCAGTATTTT. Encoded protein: CASSPRASPSTDTQYF.

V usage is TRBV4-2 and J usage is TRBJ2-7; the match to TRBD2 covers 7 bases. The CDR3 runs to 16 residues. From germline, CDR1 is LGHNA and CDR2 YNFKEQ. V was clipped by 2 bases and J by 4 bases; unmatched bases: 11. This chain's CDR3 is CASSQRGSGEGYEQYF. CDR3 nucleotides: TGTGCCAGCAGCCAAAGAGGGAGCGGGGAGGGGTACGAGCAGTACTTC.

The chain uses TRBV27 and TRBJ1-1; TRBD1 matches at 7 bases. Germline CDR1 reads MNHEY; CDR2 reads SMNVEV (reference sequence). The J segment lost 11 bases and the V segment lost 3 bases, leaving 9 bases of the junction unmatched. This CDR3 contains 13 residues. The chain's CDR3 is CASSFKQGKGAFF. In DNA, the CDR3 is TGTGCCAGCAGTTTTAAACAGGGGAAAGGGGCTTTCTTT.